These 30 T cell receptor beta chains came from one sample sequenced in a study of radiotherapy plus CTLA-4 blockade in lung cancer. The assay was immunoSEQ multiplex PCR, and TCRdb's table has in-frame clones only and misses some. The table lists around 42,000 clones, 63% of them singletons, with about 18% in the top ten. The sample in question was peripheral blood, obtained from a patient treated with radiotherapy plus ipilimumab. These receptors were obtained from a human donor with non-small cell lung cancer who had a partial response to radiotherapy plus ipilimumab.

This rearrangement joins TRBV9 to TRBJ1-2; the D is unclear. CDR3 length: 15 amino acids. V was shortened by 0 bases and J by 7 bases, with 16 bases between the two germline ends. Per germline, CDR1 SGDLS and CDR2 YYNGEE. CDR3 DNA: TGTGCCAGCAGCGTAGACCCAAATCCGGGATCTGGCTACACCTTC. It is translated as CASSVDPNPGSGYTF.

This clone was counted a few times. The chain joins TRBV5-8 to TRBJ1-5, with 7 bases identical to TRBD1. CDR1 is SGHTS, CDR2 YDEGEE, per germline. The junction had 4 bases not matched to a gene; V was cut back by 0 bases and J by 7 bases. The CDR3 covers 14 residues. The CDR3, as DNA: TGTGCCAGCAGCTTGGAGGGGGCGAACCAGCCCCAGCATTTT. Amino acids: CASSLEGANQPQHF.

Only one count was recorded for this clone. The chain is built from TRBV30 and TRBJ2-5, with D perhaps TRBD1 (6 bases). V lost 3 bases, J lost 1 base, and 18 bases lay in between. Germline V gene sequence: CDR1 GTSNPN, CDR2 SVGIG (reference sequence). This CDR3 has 16 amino acids. The CDR3: CAWSAIGQNPQETQYF. The CDR3 nucleotides are TGTGCCTGGAGCGCCATTGGACAGAACCCCCAAGAGACCCAGTACTTC.

J is TRBJ1-2 and V is TRBV19; a possible D gene is TRBD1 (6 bases). This CDR3 comprises 13 residues. The germline V gene has CDR1 LNHDA and CDR2 SQIVND (reference sequence). V was pared by 10 bases and J by 8 bases, with 20 bases between. CDR3 nucleotide sequence: TGTGCCACCCAGGAGGGGGGGCGTTGGGGCTACACCTTC. Protein product: CATQEGGRWGYTF.

The J gene is TRBJ2-7, the V gene TRBV10-3, with 8 bases fitting TRBD2. Trimming at V came to 4 bases and at J to 0 bases, leaving 5 bases not matched to a gene. Germline CDR1 reads ENHRY; CDR2 reads SYGVKD. This CDR3 is 15 amino acids long. The CDR3: CAISARGGPSYEQYF. CDR3 bases: TGTGCCATCAGTGCCCGGGGGGGGCCCTCCTACGAGCAGTACTTC.

This clone was seen only a few times. The genes are TRBV6-1 and TRBJ2-1, with unresolved D. CDR3 size: 11 residues. Germline CDR1 reads MNHNS; CDR2 reads SASEGT. V lost 6 bases, J lost 10 bases, and 10 bases lay in between. The CDR3 reads CASSVLLEQFF. The CDR3 DNA sequence: TGTGCCAGCAGCGTCCTCTTGGAGCAGTTCTTC.

This clone was counted a few times. The CDR3 spells CASSLVAGVTDTQYF. Here the CDR3 DNA reads TGTGCCAGCAGTCTAGTAGCGGGAGTCACAGATACGCAGTATTTT. The rearrangement links TRBV6-1 to TRBJ2-3; 9 bases agree with TRBD2. V dropped 5 bases and J dropped 2; count of bases not matched to a gene: 5. Per germline, CDR1 MNHNS and CDR2 SASEGT. The CDR3 runs to 15 residues.

CDR3: CASSPVAGRYNSPLHF. The CDR3 DNA follows: TGTGCCAGCAGTCCGGTCGCGGGTCGGTATAATTCACCCCTCCACTTT. J is TRBJ1-6 and V is TRBV27, with D unclear. The CDR3 is 16 residues long. CDR1 is MNHEY and CDR2 is SMNVEV in the germline V gene (reference sequence). Deletions cut 5 bases from V and 4 bases from J, with 15 bases between.

The chain links TRBV5-1 to TRBJ1-2; TRBD1 is a possible D gene (6 bases). V dropped 4 bases and J dropped 1 base, with 8 bases sitting between them. The CDR3 extends over 13 amino acids. Germline V gene sequence: CDR1 SGHRS, CDR2 YFSETQ. The DNA for the CDR3 is TGCGCCAGCAGCAAGGACAGTAACTATGGCTACACCTTC. Translated, it gives CASSKDSNYGYTF.

The chain is built from TRBV4-1 and TRBJ1-5, with 8 bases aligning to TRBD1. The J segment lost 1 base and the V segment lost 1 base, leaving 3 bases of the junction unmatched. CDR3 size: 16 residues. Germline loops: CDR1 MGHRA, CDR2 YSYEKL. The CDR3 nucleotides are TGCGCCAGCAGCCAAGGGACAGGGTTCAGCAATCAGCCCCAGCATTTT. It encodes CASSQGTGFSNQPQHF.

The genes are TRBV15 and TRBJ2-5, with D possibly TRBD2 on 5 matching bases. The CDR3 has 16 amino acids. V lost 1 base, J lost 2 bases, and 14 bases lay in between. Per the germline V gene, CDR1 is LNHNV and CDR2 is YYDKDF (reference sequence). CDR3 sequence reads: CATSRAQSGGQETQYF. The CDR3 DNA reads TGTGCCACCAGCAGAGCTCAGTCTGGCGGGCAAGAGACCCAGTACTTC.

This clone was recorded a few times. One end of the junction is discordant with germline, which a read error may explain. The rearrangement joins TRBV7-7 to TRBJ2-2; 8 positions match TRBD1. The germline gives CDR1 SSHAT, CDR2 FNYEAQ (reference sequence). The CDR3 consists of 14 residues. CDR3 in DNA: TGTGCTAGCAGCCAGGACAGGGCTGTCGGGGAGCTGTTTTTT. The encoded protein is CASSQDRAVGELFF.

The rearrangement links TRBV6-5 to TRBJ1-2, with a weak D call TRBD1 (6 bases). The V end lost 5 bases, the J end lost 1 base, and 11 bases lay between the germline ends. This CDR3 is 14 amino acids long. Germline V gives CDR1 MNHEY, CDR2 SVGAGI. CDR3 in DNA: TGTGCCAGCAGTCCTCAGGGGCTTAACTATGGCTACACCTTC. Translating it yields CASSPQGLNYGYTF.

V is TRBV7-9 and J is TRBJ2-5; 8 bases map to TRBD1. Germline V gene lookup returns CDR1 SEHNR and CDR2 FQNEAQ (reference sequence). This CDR3 is built from 15 residues. After removal of 6 bases from V and 1 base from J, the junction contained 7 bases not matched to a gene. The CDR3 region has the DNA TGTGCCAGCAGAGAATATACAGGGGGCCAAGAGACCCAGTACTTC. Translating gives CASREYTGGQETQYF.

The genes are TRBV29-1 and TRBJ1-2, with D possibly being TRBD1 (5 bases). The germline V gene encodes CDR1 SQVTM and CDR2 ANQGSEA. This CDR3 is built from 13 residues. V gave up 3 bases and J gave up 0 bases, with 8 bases separating them. The CDR3: CSVEAGTNYGYTF. The CDR3 DNA is TGCAGCGTTGAGGCAGGGACTAACTATGGCTACACCTTC.

This clone is medium-sized. The chain links TRBV5-1 to TRBJ2-6; 15 nucleotides agree with TRBD2. The V segment lost 3 bases and the J segment 9 bases; nucleotides outside the gene matches: 4. CDR3 length: 16 residues. Germline V gene sequence: CDR1 SGHRS, CDR2 YFSETQ. The CDR3 sequence is CASSWGTSGRINVLTF. The DNA for the CDR3 is TGCGCCAGCAGCTGGGGGACTAGCGGGAGGATCAACGTCCTGACTTTC.

The chain combines TRBV7-2 with TRBJ1-2, with unresolved D. The CDR3 runs to 12 residues. The V gene lost 2 bases and the J gene lost 4 bases, with 5 bases spanning the gap. Germline V gene data show CDR1 as SGHTA and CDR2 as FQGNSA. CDR3 bases: TGTGCCAGCAGCTTATCTCGCTATGGCTACACCTTC. Translating it yields CASSLSRYGYTF.

This chain connects TRBV12-5 to TRBJ1-1; 11 bases align to TRBD1. Germline loops: CDR1 LGHNT, CDR2 FRNRAP. The CDR3 runs 17 residues. The V and J ends lost 4 bases and 1 base, in that order; junction bases with no gene match: 8. CDR3 DNA sequence: TGTGCTAGTGGTTCCCGGGACAGGGGGTTCCAGAACACTGAAGCTTTCTTT. This sequence encodes CASGSRDRGFQNTEAFF.

In this sample, this clone turned up once. V is TRBV5-6 and J is TRBJ2-3, with TRBD2 identical over 7 bases. V was pared by 5 bases and J by 6 bases, with 0 bases of the junction left unmatched. This CDR3 is built from 11 residues. CDR1 SGHDT and CDR2 YYEEEE come from the germline V gene. Here the CDR3 reads CASRGGDTQYF. The CDR3 DNA reads TGTGCCAGCAGGGGGGGGGATACGCAGTATTTT.

The chain recombines TRBV2 with TRBJ2-5, with 8 bases fitting TRBD2. This CDR3 is 13 amino acids long. V lost 4 bases and J lost 4; bases outside the gene matches: 2. Germline V gene data show CDR1 as SNHLY and CDR2 as FYNNEI. The CDR3 DNA follows: TGTGCCAGCAGTGGGAGCGGGGGAGAGACCCAGTACTTC. Its translation: CASSGSGGETQYF.

The table lists this clone with a few counts. The rearrangement links TRBV6-6 to TRBJ2-7; the D gene is possibly TRBD2 (5 bases). The germline V gene encodes CDR1 MNHNY and CDR2 SVGAGI (reference sequence). V was trimmed by 6 bases and J by 4 bases, leaving 13 bases between them. The CDR3 extends over 13 amino acids. The CDR3 DNA is TGTGCCAGCAGCAAAACCGGGGTTTACGAGCAGTACTTC. This codes for CASSKTGVYEQYF.

This chain links TRBV27 with TRBJ1-4; weak D call: TRBD1 (5 bases). V was shortened by 3 bases and J by 3 bases, with 8 bases between the two germline ends. Germline-derived CDR1 and CDR2 are MNHEY and SMNVEV (reference sequence). The CDR3 runs to 14 residues. CDR3 sequence reads: CASSFGGSNEKLFF. The CDR3 nucleotides are TGTGCCAGCAGTTTTGGGGGGTCTAATGAAAAACTGTTTTTT.

The chain joins TRBV1 to TRBJ1-2; TRBD1, the table's D call, lacks a check against the DNA. TRBV1 is designated a pseudogene. The CDR3 covers 14 residues. CDR3 coding DNA: TGCACCAGCAGTTTCCGGGACAGGACCAATGGCTACACCTTC. Translation gives CTSSFRDRTNGYTF.

This clone was seen just once. The V call is TRBV5-1, the J call TRBJ1-4; D is perhaps TRBD1 (6 bases). Trimming stripped 6 bases from V and 7 bases from J, with 16 bases between. Germline values: CDR1 SGHRS, CDR2 YFSETQ. The CDR3 consists of 14 residues. For the CDR3, the DNA is TGCGCCAGCAAAAGCCCCCAGGGGCGTGAAAAACTGTTTTTT. This sequence encodes CASKSPQGREKLFF.

The V and J genes are TRBV27 and TRBJ2-5; D might be TRBD1 (6 bases). The CDR3 runs to 13 residues. V was clipped by 8 bases and J by 5 bases, with 15 bases between them. Germline loops: CDR1 MNHEY, CDR2 SMNVEV (reference sequence). The CDR3 protein is CASGVSRGETQYF. CDR3 DNA: TGTGCCAGCGGAGTCAGCAGGGGCGAGACCCAGTACTTC.

The count of this clone is one. CDR3 amino acids: CASSLRGSGQPQHF. In nucleotides, the CDR3 is TGTGCCAGCAGCCTCAGAGGGTCGGGACAGCCCCAGCATTTT. The V gene is TRBV5-5, the J gene TRBJ1-5; D gene uncertain. V was shortened by 4 bases and J by 7 bases, with 15 bases between the two germline ends. The CDR3 consists of 14 residues. The germline CDR1 and CDR2 sequences are SGHKS and YYEKEE (reference sequence).

The chain uses TRBV10-1 and TRBJ2-1, with 7 bases identical to TRBD2. Germline CDR1 and CDR2: WNHNN and SYGVQD (reference sequence). V shed 4 bases, J shed 6 bases, and the junction held 6 bases outside the gene matches. CDR3 length equals 14 residues. The CDR3 loop reads CASSGGGSCNEQFF. CDR3 in DNA: TGCGCCAGCAGTGGAGGCGGGAGCTGCAATGAGCAGTTCTTC.

The gene calls are TRBV25-1 and TRBJ2-4, with TRBD1 matching over 7 bases. V lost 4 bases and J lost 15; bases outside the gene matches: 12. CDR1 is MGHDK and CDR2 is SYGVNS in the germline V gene. This CDR3 is 13 amino acids long. The CDR3: CASSAIGGAGVYF. In DNA form, the CDR3 reads TGTGCCAGCAGTGCCATAGGGGGCGCAGGGGTGTACTTC.

This chain joins TRBV5-1 and TRBJ2-5, with 8 bases matching TRBD1. Near its end, the DNA agrees better with TRBJ2-7, so the J call may be wrong. The CDR3 totals 16 residues. Germline V lookup: CDR1 SGHRS, CDR2 YFSETQ. In nucleotides, the CDR3 is TGCGCCAGCAGCTTGGCCGGGACAGGCCTCTCCTACGAGCAGTACTTC. It specifies CASSLAGTGLSYEQYF.

The chain employs TRBV5-1 and TRBJ2-7; 8 bases agree with TRBD1. The junction had 11 bases not matched to a gene; V was cut back by 3 bases and J by 0 bases. Germline V gives CDR1 SGHRS, CDR2 YFSETQ. The length of the CDR3 is 17 residues. The chain's CDR3 is CASSWGSGDRPSYEQYF. As DNA, the CDR3 is TGCGCCAGCAGCTGGGGAAGTGGGGACAGGCCCTCCTACGAGCAGTACTTC.